The 7 T cell receptor beta chains reported below all come from one sample, sequenced in a study of blood T cell repertoires in COVID-19. Here immunoSEQ multiplex PCR was the method, and the copy in TCRdb shows in-frame clones only, minus some. The table lists about 210,000 clones, 75% to 90% of them singletons, with approximately 0.7% in the top ten. The material sequenced was peripheral blood. These receptors were obtained from a man in his forties with acute or convalescent COVID-19.

A single count supports this clone. V is TRBV10-3 and J is TRBJ2-7, with no clear D. The V gene lost 10 bases and the J gene lost 2 bases, with 12 bases spanning the gap. The CDR3 is 12 residues long. Germline V CDR1 and CDR2: ENHRY, SYGVKD. This CDR3 is CATSLPPYEQYF. Here the CDR3 DNA reads TGTGCCACGTCTCTCCCTCCCTACGAGCAGTACTTC.

The chain has TRBV29-1 and TRBJ2-1; 11 bases agree with TRBD1. The trim removed 6 bases at V and 7 bases at J, leaving 11 bases unmatched. Germline loops: CDR1 SQVTM, CDR2 ANQGSEA. The CDR3 spans 15 residues. The CDR3 here is CSVRGGTGGRNEQFF. In DNA form, the CDR3 reads TGCAGCGTCCGCGGGGGGACAGGGGGGAGGAATGAGCAGTTCTTC.

A few counts support this clone. The rearrangement links TRBV5-1 to TRBJ2-5, with 8 bases that match TRBD1. CDR3 length: 15 amino acids. Germline CDR1 is SGHRS and CDR2 is YFSETQ. The trim removed 4 bases at V and 4 bases at J, leaving 9 bases unmatched. The CDR3 DNA reads as TGCGCCAGCAGCGACGCGACAGGGGTAGGAGAGACCCAGTACTTC. Translated: CASSDATGVGETQYF.

CDR3 residues: CASSTTENYGYTF. CDR3 DNA: TGTGCCAGCAGTACGACAGAGAACTATGGCTACACCTTC. The chain uses TRBV2 and TRBJ1-2, with D possibly TRBD1 on 5 matching bases. CDR3 length equals 13 residues. Per germline, CDR1 SNHLY and CDR2 FYNNEI. With 5 bases removed from V and 2 bases from J, the gap between germline ends came to 9 bases.

This chain uses TRBV6-4 with TRBJ1-1; D is unresolved. Deletions cut 6 bases from V and 0 bases from J, with 11 bases between. Germline CDR1 MRHNA, CDR2 SNTAGT. The CDR3 is made up of 14 amino acids. CDR3 sequence: CASRNRAMNTEAFF. CDR3 coding DNA: TGTGCCAGCAGAAACAGAGCCATGAACACTGAAGCTTTCTTT.

This chain uses TRBV10-3 with TRBJ1-2; no clear D. V shed 3 bases and J shed 5 bases, with 7 bases lying between them. This CDR3 spans 12 amino acids. The germline V gene encodes CDR1 ENHRY and CDR2 SYGVKD. CDR3 nucleotide sequence: TGTGCCATCAGTGAACAGTCATATGGCTACACCTTC. This sequence encodes CAISEQSYGYTF.

The chain recombines TRBV19 with TRBJ1-2; perhaps TRBD1 as D (6 bases). V gave up 7 bases and J gave up 4 bases, with 10 bases separating them. This CDR3 region has 12 residues. The germline V gene has CDR1 LNHDA and CDR2 SQIVND (reference sequence). The CDR3 sequence is CASMDSSYGYTF. The CDR3 DNA is TGTGCCAGTATGGACAGTAGCTATGGCTACACCTTC.